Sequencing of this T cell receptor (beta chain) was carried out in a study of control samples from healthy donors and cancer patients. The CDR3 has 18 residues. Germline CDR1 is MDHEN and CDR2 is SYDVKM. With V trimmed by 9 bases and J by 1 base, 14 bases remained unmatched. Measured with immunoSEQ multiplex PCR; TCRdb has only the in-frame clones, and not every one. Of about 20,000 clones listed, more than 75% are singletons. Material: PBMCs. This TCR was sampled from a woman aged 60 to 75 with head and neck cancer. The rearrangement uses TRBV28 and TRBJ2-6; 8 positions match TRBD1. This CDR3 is CASSIRQGRRSGANVLTF. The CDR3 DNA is TGTGCCAGTTCAATTCGACAGGGGAGGCGATCTGGGGCCAACGTCCTGACTTTC. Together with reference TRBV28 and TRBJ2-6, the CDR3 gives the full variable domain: DVKVTQSSRYLVKRTGEKVFLECVQDMDHENMFWYRQDPGLGLRLIYFSYDVKMKEKGDIPEGYSVSREKKERFSLILESASTNQTSMYLCASSIRQGRRSGANVLTFGAGSRLTVL.